A selection of T cell receptor beta chains follows, all from one sample in a study of cytotoxic CD8 clonotypes in ibrutinib-treated CLL. Assay: immunoSEQ multiplex PCR; the TCRdb copy retains only in-frame clones and omits some. The table includes roughly 170,000 clones, under 85% detected once. Sample: PBMCs, taken after 24 months of ibrutinib treatment. All receptors derive from a human donor with chronic lymphocytic leukemia. The CDR3 runs from the conserved cysteine through the conserved F or W. The order of the fields is CDR3 protein, CDR3 DNA, V gene, J gene, D gene, clone size. D genes are given only for firm matches. Size is omitted from some rows. Given values are once, few, many or a class for expanded clones.

CASSSGGSSYNEQFF	TGCGCCAGTAGTAGCGGGGGGAGCTCCTACAATGAGCAGTTCTTC	TRBV5-1	TRBJ2-1	TRBD2	NA
CASSLRDLYNEQFF	TGTGCCAGCAGCTTACGGGACTTGTACAATGAGCAGTTCTTC	TRBV11-1	TRBJ2-1	NA	NA
CASSKAGTGDEKLFF	TGTGCCAGCAGCAAAGCAGGGACAGGGGATGAAAAACTGTTTTTT	TRBV21-1	TRBJ1-4	NA	NA
CASSLVVKTGGYTF	TGTGCCAGCAGCTTAGTGGTCAAAACGGGCGGCTACACCTTC	TRBV7-9	TRBJ1-2	NA	NA
CASSLLGGTGGRNGYTF	TGTGCCAGCAGCCTCCTCGGAGGGACAGGGGGTAGAAATGGCTACACCTTC	TRBV27	TRBJ1-2	TRBD1	NA
CAIKRGRNTGELFF	TGTGCCATCAAAAGGGGACGGAACACCGGGGAGCTGTTTTTT	TRBV6-5	TRBJ2-2	NA	NA
CASSDLGGLHSGNTIYF	TGCGCCAGCAGTGATCTCGGAGGCCTGCACTCTGGAAACACCATATATTTT	TRBV10-2	TRBJ1-3	NA	NA
CASTKTRGSNQPQHF	TGTGCCAGCACCAAGACCCGGGGGAGCAATCAGCCCCAGCATTTT	TRBV6-5	TRBJ1-5	NA	once
CASSLHRGGQPQHF	TGTGCCAGCAGCCTCCACAGGGGTGGACAGCCCCAGCATTTT	TRBV7-2	TRBJ1-5	TRBD1	NA
CANTGGTTEAFF	TGTGCCAATACAGGGGGGACGACTGAAGCTTTCTTT	TRBV27	TRBJ1-1	TRBD1	few
CASYSNRGGQETQYF	TGTGCCAGCTATTCGAACAGGGGAGGACAAGAGACCCAGTACTTC	TRBV28	TRBJ2-5	NA	NA
CASSPNNSGRGKTQYF	TGTGCCAGCTCACCGAATAATAGCGGGAGGGGAAAGACCCAGTACTTC	TRBV18	TRBJ2-5	TRBD2	NA
CATSRGTGGNQPQHF	TGTGCCACCAGCAGAGGGACAGGGGGTAATCAGCCCCAGCATTTT	TRBV15	TRBJ1-5	TRBD1	NA
CATARDRFLYGYTF	TGTGCCACCGCCAGGGACAGGTTTCTCTATGGCTACACCTTC	TRBV6-1	TRBJ1-2	TRBD1	once
CASTPSGGGRQQYF	TGTGCCAGCACTCCTAGCGGGGGCGGCCGTCAGCAGTACTTC	TRBV6-5	TRBJ2-7	TRBD2	NA
CASRPTSASSYNEQFF	TGTGCCAGCAGGCCGACTAGCGCTAGCTCCTACAATGAGCAGTTCTTC	TRBV6-6	TRBJ2-1	TRBD2	NA
CASSPGNTDTQYF	TGTGCCAGTAGTCCAGGCAACACAGATACGCAGTATTTT	TRBV19	TRBJ2-3	NA	NA
CASSLAPVMNTEAFF	TGTGCCAGCAGCTTAGCACCGGTAATGAACACTGAAGCTTTCTTT	TRBV7-9	TRBJ1-1	NA	NA
CASSFSGYHEQYF	TGTGCCAGCAGTTTTTCGGGTTACCACGAGCAGTACTTC	TRBV28	TRBJ2-7	NA	NA
CASSRGTGAAGYTF	TGTGCCAGCAGTCGAGGGACAGGGGCGGCTGGCTACACCTTC	TRBV6-5	TRBJ1-2	TRBD1	NA
CASSVDTGGTEAFF	TGTGCCAGCAGTGTTGATACAGGGGGCACTGAAGCTTTCTTT	TRBV6-1	TRBJ1-1	TRBD1	once
CASSQRTSGGEQFF	TGCGCCAGCAGCCAGCGGACTAGCGGCGGTGAGCAGTTCTTC	TRBV5-1	TRBJ2-1	TRBD2	NA
CASSEPPNYGYTF	TGTGCCAGCAGTGAACCGCCAAACTATGGCTACACCTTC	TRBV6-5	TRBJ1-2	NA	NA
CASSFNGTSVAARSYEQYF	TGCGCCAGCAGTTTTAATGGGACTAGCGTAGCCGCCCGGTCCTACGAGCAGTACTTC	TRBV10-1	TRBJ2-7	TRBD2	NA
CASSPIHPPGTGANYGYTF	TGCGCCAGCAGCCCGATCCACCCGCCCGGGACAGGGGCTAACTATGGCTACACCTTC	TRBV4-3	TRBJ1-2	TRBD1	NA
CASSLQAAVGGYTF	TGTGCCAGCAGTTTACAGGCGGCAGTTGGTGGCTACACCTTC	TRBV28	TRBJ1-2	NA	NA
CASSVGDPAGGEPEQFF	TGTGCCAGCAGCGTAGGGGACCCAGCGGGAGGGGAACCTGAGCAGTTCTTC	TRBV9	TRBJ2-1	TRBD2	NA
CASSLVGQYEQYF	TGCGCCAGCAGCCTTGTGGGCCAATACGAGCAGTACTTC	TRBV5-1	TRBJ2-7	NA	NA
CASSIGQPKNIQYF	TGTGCCAGTAGTATAGGACAGCCGAAAAACATTCAGTACTTC	TRBV19	TRBJ2-4	NA	NA
CASSSAYSNQPQHF	TGTGCCAGCAGCTCAGCTTATAGCAATCAGCCCCAGCATTTT	TRBV7-9	TRBJ1-5	NA	NA
CASSLYSQYGYTF	TGTGCCAGCAGCTTATACTCGCAGTATGGCTACACCTTC	TRBV7-2	TRBJ1-2	NA	NA
CAWSKARGLDEQYF	TGTGCCTGGAGTAAAGCCAGGGGACTGGACGAGCAGTACTTC	TRBV30	TRBJ2-7	NA	NA
CASSPSSGGGGYTF	TGTGCCAGCAGCCCTAGCTCCGGGGGGGGAGGCTACACCTTC	TRBV7-2	TRBJ1-2	NA	few
CSVEDRKGGDEQYF	TGCAGCGTTGAAGATCGGAAGGGGGGCGACGAGCAGTACTTC	TRBV29-1	TRBJ2-7	NA	NA
CAWSTGGPYEQYF	TGTGCCTGGAGTACAGGGGGACCCTACGAGCAGTACTTC	TRBV30	TRBJ2-7	TRBD1	NA
CATSDDRGSHEQFF	TGTGCCACCAGCGATGACAGAGGGAGCCATGAGCAGTTCTTC	TRBV15	TRBJ2-1	NA	NA
CASSYNRGPGYEQYF	TGTGCCAGCAGTTACAACCGGGGACCTGGCTACGAGCAGTACTTC	TRBV6-5	TRBJ2-7	NA	NA
CASSSPRGAPGNTIYF	TGTGCCAGCAGTTCCCCGCGGGGGGCACCTGGAAACACCATATATTTT	TRBV28	TRBJ1-3	NA	NA
CASSYDLNEQFF	TGTGCCAGCAGTTACGATCTCAATGAGCAGTTCTTC	TRBV6-5	TRBJ2-1	NA	NA
CASSSEGTSVDEQYF	TGTGCCAGCAGCTCCGAGGGGACTAGCGTAGACGAGCAGTACTTC	TRBV7-6	TRBJ2-7	TRBD2	NA
CASQPGVDTQYF	TGTGCCAGCCAACCGGGGGTCGATACGCAGTATTTT	TRBV2	TRBJ2-3	NA	few
CASSPPVQSSATNEKLFF	TGTGCCAGCAGCCCCCCCGTCCAGTCCTCAGCAACTAATGAAAAACTGTTTTTT	TRBV11-2	TRBJ1-4	NA	NA
CASSMGQAGNQPQHF	TGTGCCAGTAGTATGGGACAGGCGGGCAATCAGCCCCAGCATTTT	TRBV19	TRBJ1-5	TRBD1	NA
CASSPHAGEQYF	TGTGCCAGTAGTCCGCATGCCGGCGAGCAGTACTTC	TRBV19	TRBJ2-7	NA	NA
CASSSGLSNQPQHF	TGTGCCAGCAGCTCAGGGCTCAGCAATCAGCCCCAGCATTTT	TRBV5-5	TRBJ1-5	NA	NA
CASLKQGYTEAFF	TGTGCCAGTCTCAAACAGGGGTACACTGAAGCTTTCTTT	TRBV19	TRBJ1-1	TRBD1	NA
CAWSHMERRSADTQYF	TGTGCCTGGAGTCACATGGAGCGGCGGTCCGCGGATACGCAGTATTTT	TRBV30	TRBJ2-3	NA	once
CASSPRGTGGSDYGYTF	TGTGCCAGTAGTCCTAGGGGGACAGGGGGATCGGACTATGGCTACACCTTC	TRBV19	TRBJ1-2	TRBD1	NA
CASSPFIGQEVSEAFF	TGTGCCAGCTCACCGTTTATCGGACAGGAAGTATCTGAAGCTTTCTTT	TRBV18	TRBJ1-1	TRBD1	NA
CATWDRASKGYTF	TGTGCCACCTGGGACAGGGCGTCGAAAGGCTACACCTTC	TRBV19	TRBJ1-2	TRBD1	NA
CASSLFYLEGTAISQGTEAFF	TGTGCCAGCAGTTTATTTTACCTCGAGGGGACAGCGATAAGCCAAGGCACTGAAGCTTTCTTT	TRBV27	TRBJ1-1	TRBD1	few
CASSKQETQYF	TGTGCCAGCAGTAAACAGGAGACCCAGTACTTC	TRBV6-5	TRBJ2-5	NA	NA
CASSPRTSGSGEQYF	TGTGCCAGCTCACCACGGACTAGCGGGAGCGGCGAGCAGTACTTC	TRBV18	TRBJ2-7	TRBD2	NA
CAWSLDRVNEQFF	TGTGCCTGGAGTTTAGACAGGGTAAATGAGCAGTTCTTC	TRBV30	TRBJ2-1	TRBD1	NA
CASSGMGRVLSEQYF	TGTGCCAGCAGTGGAATGGGCAGGGTCCTTAGTGAGCAGTACTTC	TRBV6-5	TRBJ2-7	NA	NA
CASSMTRTAIRDTQYF	TGTGCCAGTAGTATGACAAGGACAGCCATCAGAGATACGCAGTATTTT	TRBV19	TRBJ2-3	NA	once
CASIRSRASGQPQHF	TGTGCCAGTATCCGGTCCAGGGCCTCTGGTCAGCCCCAGCATTTT	TRBV19	TRBJ1-5	NA	few
CASSTDRRPNSPLHF	TGTGCCAGCAGTACGGACCGTCGCCCCAATTCACCCCTCCACTTT	TRBV6-1	TRBJ1-6	NA	NA
CASSYSPGTLNTEAFF	TGTGCCAGCAGTTACTCCCCCGGGACACTGAACACTGAAGCTTTCTTT	TRBV6-6	TRBJ1-1	NA	NA